This entry concerns a single T cell receptor beta chain. This record comes from a study of blood T cells in healthy people across ages. PCR was performed a second time for about 7 to 11 cycles using a sample-barcoded 5' primer and a J-beta primer mix. A template-switch adaptor with 12 random nucleotides tagged each cDNA molecule. One entry per CDR3 protein, called by TCRdb with MiXCR from the 5' RACE reads. The sample holds fewer than 2 million distinct CDR3 sequences; about two fifths are singletons and the top ten take roughly 24%. This CDR3 region has 13 residues. Germline V lookup: CDR1 LGHNA, CDR2 YNFKEQ.

Material for sequencing was blood. The V and J genes are TRBV4-2 and TRBJ2-7; D gene uncertain. The J call may be mistaken, given a closer DNA end match to TRBJ2-5. This receptor was identified in a human donor in good health. CDR3 sequence: CASSQWRAQTQYF. The CDR3 nucleotides are TGTGCCAGCAGCCAGTGGAGAGCGCAGACCCAGTACTTC.